These 19 T cell receptor beta chains came from one sample sequenced in a study of shared T cell receptors in the human thymus. Repertoires were generated with immunoSEQ multiplex PCR, while TCRdb's copy carries only in-frame clones and drops some. This sample has 600,000 to 900,000 clones, with 70% to 90% found just once. This sample also belongs to another study, concerning human thymus T cells.

The specimen sequenced was thymocytes. These receptors came from a girl less than two years old with a congenital heart defect.

This clone was counted a single time. The identical CDR3 is also encoded by other nucleotide sequences in the sample. The V gene is TRBV9, the J gene TRBJ2-1; 8 bases fit TRBD2. The CDR3 has 15 residues. Trimming removed 2 bases from V and 0 bases from J; junction bases left unmatched: 1. Germline V gene data show CDR1 as SGDLS and CDR2 as YYNGEE. The CDR3 is CASSVGGGSYNEQFF. CDR3 sequence (DNA): TGTGCCAGCAGCGTCGGGGGGGGCTCCTACAATGAGCAGTTCTTC.

This chain joins TRBV7-9 and TRBJ2-1; 8 nucleotides align to TRBD2. Losses at the gene ends were 1 base for V and 9 bases for J; bases not matched to a gene: 8. The CDR3 covers 15 residues. Germline values: CDR1 SEHNR, CDR2 FQNEAQ (reference sequence). The CDR3 here is CASSLVKGLVIEQFF. CDR3 coding DNA: TGTGCCAGCAGCTTAGTTAAGGGACTAGTAATTGAGCAGTTCTTC.

This clone appeared a few times. The chain links TRBV27 to TRBJ1-1; D call uncertain. CDR1 and CDR2 from the germline V gene are MNHEY and SMNVEV (reference sequence). This CDR3 is 15 amino acids long. V gave up 2 bases and J gave up 0 bases, with 10 bases separating them. CDR3 residues: CASSLGGRLNTEAFF. In DNA form, the CDR3 reads TGTGCCAGCAGTTTAGGTGGCAGGTTGAACACTGAAGCTTTCTTT.

The chain joins TRBV6-4 to TRBJ2-1; TRBD2 agrees at 7 bases. Trimming cost V 6 bases and J 6 bases; bases outside gene matches: 11. This CDR3 comprises 15 residues. Germline CDR1 reads MRHNA; CDR2 reads SNTAGT. CDR3 sequence (DNA): TGTGCCAGCAGCCCATCGGCTAGCGGTCTCAATGAGCAGTTCTTC. Its protein is CASSPSASGLNEQFF.

This rearrangement joins TRBV14 to TRBJ1-2; TRBD1 agrees at 9 bases. The CDR3 runs 20 residues. Trimming cost V 0 bases and J 7 bases; bases outside gene matches: 21. Germline lookup yields CDR1 SGHDN and CDR2 FVKESK. Written as DNA, the CDR3 is TGTGCCAGCAGCCAAGATCCAGTCCCGGGACAGGGAATGGTAACTGGTGGCTACACCTTC. It encodes CASSQDPVPGQGMVTGGYTF.

In this sample, this clone turned up a few times. CDR3 protein: CASRNMVRGGYNEQFF. Written as DNA, the CDR3 is TGTGCCAGCAGAAACATGGTCCGGGGGGGCTACAATGAGCAGTTCTTC. The chain has TRBV5-5 and TRBJ2-1, with 8 bases matching TRBD2. Germline CDR1 reads SGHKS; CDR2 reads YYEKEE (reference sequence). The CDR3 has 16 amino acids. The junction had 10 bases not matched to a gene; V was cut back by 5 bases and J by 3 bases.

This sequence joins TRBV25-1 and TRBJ1-2, with 7 bases fitting TRBD1. Trimming at V came to 3 bases and at J to 2 bases, leaving 6 bases not matched to a gene. Looked up from germline, CDR1 is MGHDK and CDR2 is SYGVNS. The CDR3 extends over 15 amino acids. The CDR3 coding sequence is TGTGCCAGCAGTGATCGAAGGACAGGAAACTATGGCTACACCTTC. It encodes CASSDRRTGNYGYTF.

The chain links TRBV6-6 to TRBJ2-7, with TRBD1 identical over 7 bases. J was trimmed by 5 bases and V by 2 bases; bases with no gene match: 9. CDR1 MNHNY and CDR2 SVGAGI come from the germline V gene (reference sequence). The CDR3 consists of 15 residues. Written as DNA, the CDR3 is TGTGCCAGCAGTTACCCTGACAGGGTCCTGCACGAGCAGTACTTC. It codes for CASSYPDRVLHEQYF.

This rearrangement joins TRBV6-1 to TRBJ1-2, with 8 bases identical to TRBD1. CDR1 and CDR2 from the germline V gene are MNHNS and SASEGT. V was pared by 7 bases and J by 6 bases, with 13 bases of the junction left unmatched. This CDR3 comprises 15 residues. DNA for the CDR3: TGTGCCAGCACCCGCCCGTCGACAGGGGTTCATGGCTACACCTTC. This codes for CASTRPSTGVHGYTF.

CDR3 residues: CAISESAGQSDGYTF. CDR3 sequence (DNA): TGTGCCATCAGTGAGTCGGCGGGGCAGAGTGATGGCTACACCTTC. The chain employs TRBV10-3 and TRBJ1-2, with a weak D call TRBD1 (5 bases). Germline V CDR1 and CDR2: ENHRY, SYGVKD. V shed 0 bases and J shed 6 bases, with 14 bases lying between them. The CDR3 length is 15 residues.

Only a few counts were recorded for this clone. The chain recombines TRBV27 with TRBJ2-2, with D hard to call. The germline gives CDR1 MNHEY, CDR2 SMNVEV (reference sequence). This CDR3 region has 19 residues. Deletions cut 4 bases from V and 4 bases from J, with 25 bases between. CDR3 sequence: CASSCGQLNGVRFTGELFF. The CDR3 nucleotides are TGTGCCAGCAGTTGTGGGCAGCTAAACGGTGTTCGTTTCACCGGGGAGCTGTTTTTT.

CDR3 in amino acids: CASNRDRGWGQPQHF. Written as DNA, the CDR3 is TGTGCCAGCAACCGGGACAGGGGCTGGGGTCAGCCCCAGCATTTT. This chain links TRBV28 with TRBJ1-5; 10 nucleotides match TRBD1. The V and J ends lost 7 bases and 6 bases, in that order; junction bases with no gene match: 9. Per the germline V gene, CDR1 is MDHEN and CDR2 is SYDVKM. This CDR3 contains 15 residues.

The chain combines TRBV5-4 with TRBJ2-5, with TRBD2 matching 8 bases. V lost 4 bases, J lost 4 bases, and 6 bases stayed unmatched. The length of the CDR3 is 14 residues. The germline V gene has CDR1 SGHNT and CDR2 YYREEE (reference sequence). In DNA, the CDR3 is TGTGCCAGCAGCCGGGGGGCGGGGGGAGAGACCCAGTACTTC. Its protein product is CASSRGAGGETQYF.

The rearrangement joins TRBV10-3 to TRBJ2-1, with TRBD2 matching over 8 bases. CDR3 length equals 14 residues. Germline V lookup: CDR1 ENHRY, CDR2 SYGVKD. V gave up 3 bases and J gave up 3 bases; unmatched junction bases: 1. The DNA of the CDR3 is TGTGCCATCAGTGAAGCGGGGGTCTACAATGAGCAGTTCTTC. This gives the protein CAISEAGVYNEQFF.

The gene calls are TRBV29-1 and TRBJ1-1, with D maybe TRBD1 (5 bases). CDR1 and CDR2 (germline): SQVTM, ANQGSEA. The CDR3 is 13 residues long. Trimming shortened V by 2 bases and J by 1 base, and 8 bases separated the two germline ends. The CDR3: CSVESGQNTEAFF. The CDR3 region has the DNA TGCAGCGTTGAATCCGGACAGAACACTGAAGCTTTCTTT.

The chain uses TRBV10-3 and TRBJ1-3; D may be TRBD1 (5 bases). The CDR3 runs to 16 residues. Trimming removed 6 bases at V and 0 bases at J, with 15 bases between. CDR1 and CDR2 from the germline V gene are ENHRY and SYGVKD. CDR3: CAIRFVGGPSGNTIYF. The CDR3 DNA is TGTGCCATCAGATTCGTGGGGGGTCCCTCTGGAAACACCATATATTTT.

This chain connects TRBV4-1 to TRBJ2-2, with D unclear. CDR1 and CDR2 from the germline V gene are MGHRA and YSYEKL. This CDR3 region has 15 residues. Deletions cut 0 bases from V and 7 bases from J, with 12 bases between. The CDR3 DNA follows: TGCGCCAGCAGCCAAGAATTTTTGGGCGTCGGGGAGCTGTTTTTT. Amino acid sequence: CASSQEFLGVGELFF.

The J gene is TRBJ2-5, the V gene TRBV7-8, with a weak D call TRBD2 (6 bases). Trimming left V 5 bases short and J 6 bases short, with 13 bases between. The germline gives CDR1 SGHVS, CDR2 FQNEAQ. The CDR3 sequence is 13 residues long. This chain's CDR3 is CASSRARGKTQYF. The DNA of the CDR3 is TGTGCCAGCAGCCGCGCGCGGGGAAAGACCCAGTACTTC.

The chain joins TRBV20-1 to TRBJ1-1, with D possibly matching TRBD1 (5 bases). The CDR3 sequence is 11 residues long. Germline loops: CDR1 DFQATT, CDR2 SNEGSKA (reference sequence). V lost 3 bases and J lost 7, with 9 bases in between. CDR3 amino acids: CSASLGLEAFF. CDR3 sequence (DNA): TGCAGTGCTAGTTTGGGGCTTGAAGCTTTCTTT.